This is a list of T cell receptor beta chains from one sample in a study of OX40 agonist ivuxolimab in advanced cancers. Sequenced by immunoSEQ multiplex PCR; TCRdb stores in-frame clones only, minus some. Here the sample spans about 93,000 clones, 85% to 95% being singletons. This material consisted of CD4+ or CD8+ T cells sorted from blood, taken in a trial of the OX40 agonist ivuxolimab. These receptors were obtained from an adult with an advanced solid tumor such as melanoma, head and neck, liver or kidney cancer. The CDR3 runs from the conserved cysteine through the conserved F or W. Fields, in order: J gene, V gene, CDR3 protein.

TRBJ2-2 | TRBV14 | CASSWTLTKGELFF
TRBJ2-5 | TRBV14 | CASSQTGGKETQYF
TRBJ2-3 | TRBV2 | CASSELTQYF
TRBJ2-6 | TRBV7-9 | CASSPDVGANVLTF
TRBJ1-2 | TRBV5-3 | CARSAARRGGYTF
TRBJ2-7 | TRBV5-6 | CASRHGLAADEQYF
TRBJ2-5 | TRBV6-6 | CASSSDRGGETQYF
TRBJ1-4 | TRBV10-3 | CAIRQAENEKLFF
TRBJ1-1 | TRBV10-3 | CAIRQGGTEAFF
TRBJ2-7 | TRBV7-2 | CASSFSNEQYF
TRBJ2-5 | TRBV19 | CASSKWTDFQETQYF
TRBJ2-3 | TRBV27 | CASSPGQFTTDTQYF
TRBJ1-5 | TRBV12-2 | CASRSHPEGVDNQPQHF
TRBJ1-1 | TRBV4-1 | CASSRGPMNTEAFF
TRBJ2-2 | TRBV29-1 | CSVDGDSHTGELFF
TRBJ1-5 | TRBV4-1 | CASSQGQTSNQPQHF